What follows are 9 T cell receptor beta chains derived from one specimen sequenced in a study of cytomegalovirus exposure and HLA in healthy donors. The PCR ran on 60 Vbeta and 13 Jbeta primers. Assay: immunoSEQ multiplex PCR; the TCRdb copy retains only in-frame clones and omits some. The sample yields about 300,000 clones, about nine tenths seen once. Sequencing was performed on PBMCs. These receptors were collected from a man in his forties or fifties in good health and CMV-seropositive.

This clone was observed once. V is TRBV6-1 and J is TRBJ2-3; D uncertain. Trimming shortened V by 2 bases and J by 5 bases, and 2 bases separated the two germline ends. The CDR3 totals 11 residues. Germline CDR1 reads MNHNS; CDR2 reads SASEGT. CDR3 DNA: TGTGCCAGCAGTGAACAAGATACGCAGTATTTT. Translated, it gives CASSEQDTQYF.

The chain is built from TRBV7-2 and TRBJ2-1; D is uncertain. This CDR3 spans 12 amino acids. Trimming removed 2 bases at V and 7 bases at J, with 6 bases between. The germline V gene encodes CDR1 SGHTA and CDR2 FQGNSA. The CDR3 region is CASSLFNNEQFF. The CDR3 DNA reads TGTGCCAGCAGCTTATTTAATAATGAGCAGTTCTTC.

The V call is TRBV7-6, the J call TRBJ2-7; 9 bases are a match to TRBD2. Germline V gives CDR1 SGHVS, CDR2 FNYEAQ. V dropped 5 bases and J dropped 2; count of bases not matched to a gene: 10. The CDR3 consists of 16 residues. CDR3 DNA: TGTGCCAGCAGCCCGCCGACAGCGGGAGGCACCTACGAGCAGTACTTC. Its protein product is CASSPPTAGGTYEQYF.

V is TRBV18 and J is TRBJ2-7; the match to TRBD2 covers 7 bases. The CDR3 covers 13 residues. Germline lookup yields CDR1 KGHSH and CDR2 LQKENI. V shed 4 bases, J shed 6 bases, and the junction held 6 bases outside the gene matches. The CDR3 DNA is TGTGCCAGCTCACTGGGAACTAGCGCCGAGCAGTACTTC. Its translation is CASSLGTSAEQYF. Together with reference TRBV18 and TRBJ2-7, the CDR3 gives the full variable domain: NAGVMQNPRHLVRRRGQEARLRCSPMKGHSHVYWYRQLPEEGLKFMVYLQKENIIDESGMPKERFSAEFPKEGPSILRIQQVVRGDSAAYFCASSLGTSAEQYFGPGTRLTVT.

The CDR3 spells CASSSDQAGQNSYEQYF. As DNA, the CDR3 is TGTGCCAGCAGCTCCGACCAGGCGGGGCAGAACTCCTACGAGCAGTACTTC. The J gene is TRBJ2-7, the V gene TRBV5-4, with D maybe TRBD2 (6 bases). The CDR3 has 17 residues. Germline V gene sequence: CDR1 SGHNT, CDR2 YYREEE (reference sequence). Trimming removed 3 bases at V and 0 bases at J, with 19 bases between.

The chain joins TRBV27 to TRBJ2-1; TRBD2 aligns across 8 bases. The ends lost 1 base at V and 5 bases at J; junction bases unmatched: 7. The germline CDR1 and CDR2 sequences are MNHEY and SMNVEV (reference sequence). The CDR3 contains 16 residues. CDR3 in DNA: TGTGCCAGCAGTTTATTTCCGGGACTAGGGCACAATGAGCAGTTCTTC. It yields the protein CASSLFPGLGHNEQFF.

The chain combines TRBV15 with TRBJ2-3; TRBD2 agrees at 9 bases. The CDR3 contains 18 residues. Germline V lookup: CDR1 LNHNV, CDR2 YYDKDF (reference sequence). V lost 3 bases to trimming and J lost 6 bases; unmatched junction nucleotides: 16. CDR3 protein: CATSRVPGTSFSADTQYF. Written as DNA, the CDR3 is TGTGCCACCAGCAGGGTCCCCGGGACTAGCTTCTCCGCGGATACGCAGTATTTT.

The rearrangement uses TRBV19 and TRBJ1-2; D is uncertain. V was pared by 8 bases and J by 8 bases, with 15 bases between. The CDR3 is 12 amino acids. Germline-derived CDR1 and CDR2 are LNHDA and SQIVND (reference sequence). The CDR3 region is CASALGSEGYTF. The DNA of the CDR3 is TGTGCCAGTGCCCTCGGGTCTGAGGGCTACACCTTC.

The count of this clone is one. V usage is TRBV27 and J usage is TRBJ2-5, with 10 bases identical to TRBD2. Germline V CDR1 and CDR2: MNHEY, SMNVEV (reference sequence). This CDR3 is 13 amino acids long. V lost 5 bases and J lost 5; bases outside the gene matches: 2. The CDR3 nucleotides read TGTGCCAGCAGTCTAGCGGGAGTCGAGACCCAGTACTTC. Protein product: CASSLAGVETQYF.